The next 8 T cell receptor beta chains were all read from a single sample in a study of blood T cell repertoires in COVID-19. The table came from immunoSEQ multiplex PCR; TCRdb's copy has only in-frame clones and leaves some out. In the table there are approximately 110,000 clones, 80% to 90% of which are singletons. The source material was peripheral blood. The source is a woman older than 75 with acute or convalescent COVID-19.

The V and J genes are TRBV27 and TRBJ1-1, with a weak D call TRBD1 (6 bases). From germline, CDR1 is MNHEY and CDR2 SMNVEV (reference sequence). This CDR3 is 13 amino acids long. Trimming took off 3 bases at V and 8 bases at J, with 13 bases between the two ends. CDR3 nucleotides: TGTGCCAGCAGTTTTTCAGGGGAGAGGGAAGCTTTCTTT. This translates into CASSFSGEREAFF.

This chain connects TRBV5-3 to TRBJ1-6, with TRBD1 matching 9 bases. TRBV5-3 belongs to the ORF category, with a function that is uncertain. The CDR3 totals 17 residues. Germline trimming cut 3 bases from V and 10 bases from J; bases unmatched to any gene: 14. CDR3 amino acids: CARSSALSGQGKSPLHF. CDR3 DNA sequence: TGTGCCAGAAGCTCAGCCCTTTCGGGACAGGGTAAATCACCCCTCCACTTT.

The rearrangement uses TRBV6-1 and TRBJ2-1; 12 bases align to TRBD2. Germline CDR1 is MNHNS and CDR2 is SASEGT. Losses at the gene ends were 1 base for V and 3 bases for J; bases not matched to a gene: 4. CDR3 size: 17 residues. CDR3 region: CASSEGASGGGYNEQFF. CDR3 bases: TGTGCCAGCAGTGAAGGGGCTAGCGGGGGGGGCTACAATGAGCAGTTCTTC.

The rearrangement joins TRBV19 to TRBJ1-1, with D possibly matching TRBD1 (5 bases). From germline, CDR1 is LNHDA and CDR2 SQIVND (reference sequence). This CDR3 contains 13 residues. V was pared by 7 bases and J by 5 bases, with 14 bases between. The DNA of the CDR3 is TGTGCCAGTATAGGGCAGGGTGAAACTGAAGCTTTCTTT. Encoded protein: CASIGQGETEAFF.

This clone has just one count. V is TRBV11-2 and J is TRBJ1-3; tentative D call: TRBD1 (5 bases). CDR3 length: 15 residues. CDR1 and CDR2 (germline): SGHAT, FQNNGV. The V end was cut by 5 bases, the J end by 0 bases, with 11 bases between. The CDR3 sequence: CASSLWRGSGNTIYF. The CDR3 bases are TGTGCCAGCAGCCTCTGGAGGGGCTCTGGAAACACCATATATTTT.

J is TRBJ2-5 and V is TRBV7-6, with TRBD2 as a possible D gene (6 bases). CDR1 and CDR2 from the germline V gene are SGHVS and FNYEAQ. Trimming removed 4 bases from V and 5 bases from J, with 14 bases in between. The CDR3 length is 14 residues. This CDR3 reads CASSSMTSSETQYF. CDR3 in DNA: TGTGCCAGCAGCTCGATGACTAGTTCGGAGACCCAGTACTTC.

This rearrangement joins TRBV6-5 to TRBJ2-1; 7 bases agree with TRBD2. The germline CDR1 and CDR2 sequences are MNHEY and SVGAGI. V shed 4 bases, J shed 0 bases, and the junction held 0 bases outside the gene matches. The CDR3 contains 14 residues. CDR3 protein: CASSSGGSYNEQFF. The CDR3 DNA is TGTGCCAGCAGTTCGGGGGGCTCCTACAATGAGCAGTTCTTC.

The chain is built from TRBV11-2 and TRBJ2-5, with TRBD2 matching 15 bases. CDR3 length: 15 residues. CDR1 is SGHAT and CDR2 is FQNNGV in the germline V gene. The V gene end was trimmed by 4 bases and the J gene end by 5 bases; junction bases not matched to a gene: 2. CDR3 residues: CASSSGTSGGETQYF. For the CDR3, the DNA is TGTGCCAGCAGCTCTGGGACTAGCGGGGGGGAGACCCAGTACTTC.